The 20 T cell receptor beta chains below all came from one sample that was sequenced in a study of blood T cells in healthy people across ages. The authors ran a second PCR of 7 to 11 cycles using a sample-barcoded 5' primer and a J-beta primer mix. TCRdb re-analysed the 5' RACE reads in MiXCR, keeping a single row per CDR3 protein. Here the sample spans roughly 680,000 distinct CDR3 sequences, approximately 49% being singletons. The sample was blood. These receptors originate from a woman aged 55 to 70 in good health.

The chain links TRBV6-1 to TRBJ2-7, with unresolved D. The germline V gene encodes CDR1 MNHNS and CDR2 SASEGT. Trimming left V 7 bases short and J 0 bases short, with 4 bases between. The CDR3 runs 11 residues. CDR3 loop: CASIRSYEQYF. The DNA for the CDR3 is TGTGCCAGCATTCGCTCCTACGAGCAGTACTTC.

DNA for the CDR3: TGCGCCAGCAGCACTCCCGGGACAGGGGTCCTGCTCTACAATGAGCAGTTCTTC. It yields the protein CASSTPGTGVLLYNEQFF. This rearrangement joins TRBV5-1 to TRBJ2-1, with 10 nucleotides matching TRBD1. V was pared by 4 bases and J by 3 bases, with 13 bases of the junction left unmatched. The CDR3 consists of 18 residues. From germline, CDR1 is SGHRS and CDR2 YFSETQ.

This clonotype was seen many times. V usage is TRBV20-1 and J usage is TRBJ2-5, with D maybe TRBD2 (7 bases). V was pared by 5 bases and J by 2 bases, with 18 bases between. Germline V CDR1 and CDR2: DFQATT, SNEGSKA (reference sequence). The CDR3 totals 15 residues. CDR3 region: CSADLRGGRQETQYF. CDR3 sequence (DNA): TGCAGTGCTGACTTAAGGGGGGGGCGGCAAGAGACCCAGTACTTC.

This chain uses TRBV12-3 or TRBV12-4 with TRBJ1-6; D unresolved. The CDR3 has 15 amino acids. V lost 6 bases, J lost 9 bases, and 18 bases lay in between. CDR3 in amino acids: CASSPHGLSASPLHF. Written as DNA, the CDR3 is TGTGCCAGCAGCCCACACGGGTTATCCGCTTCACCCCTCCACTTT.

The genes are TRBV6-4 and TRBJ2-7, with D possibly called TRBD1 or TRBD2 (6 bases each). V was shortened by 2 bases and J by 1 base, with 15 bases between the two germline ends. CDR3 length equals 16 residues. The germline V gene encodes CDR1 MRHNA and CDR2 SNTAGT. CDR3 residues: CASSDRGPPLSYEQYF. The CDR3 DNA is TGTGCCAGCAGTGACCGGGGGCCCCCGCTTTCCTACGAGCAGTACTTC.

This clonotype showed up just a few times. The genes are TRBV7-2 and TRBJ2-7, with 8 bases lining up with TRBD2. The CDR3 is made up of 15 amino acids. Germline CDR1 reads SGHTA; CDR2 reads FQGNSA. The V and J ends lost 5 bases and 2 bases, in that order; junction bases with no gene match: 8. The CDR3 DNA reads TGTGCCAGCAGCCCCGTGACGGGAGGGACCTACGAGCAGTACTTC. Translation: CASSPVTGGTYEQYF.

V usage is TRBV20-1 and J usage is TRBJ2-3, with TRBD2 identical over 8 bases. Trimming cost V 1 base and J 2 bases; bases outside gene matches: 17. The CDR3 loop spans 19 amino acids. Germline lookup yields CDR1 DFQATT and CDR2 SNEGSKA (reference sequence). The CDR3 loop is CSARAPLAGPRHATDTQYF. CDR3 sequence (DNA): TGCAGTGCTAGAGCCCCCCTAGCGGGCCCCCGTCACGCCACAGATACGCAGTATTTT.

The gene calls are TRBV20-1 and TRBJ2-5, with 11 bases matching TRBD2. The CDR3 totals 14 residues. V was clipped by 7 bases and J by 11 bases; unmatched bases: 15. CDR1 DFQATT and CDR2 SNEGSKA come from the germline V gene (reference sequence). The chain's CDR3 is CSELAGGPSNEQYF. The CDR3 DNA follows: TGCAGTGAATTAGCGGGAGGGCCGAGCAATGAGCAGTACTTC.

The rearrangement uses TRBV6-5 and TRBJ2-6, with a tentative D call TRBD2 (5 bases). Between the trimmed V and J ends, which lost 2 bases and 6 bases, there was a span of 17 bases. The CDR3 loop spans 17 amino acids. Germline V gene data show CDR1 as MNHEY and CDR2 as SVGAGI. The DNA for the CDR3 is TGTGCCAGCAGTTACGCGCAGCGGCGGCTCCCGGCCAACGTCCTGACTTTC. It translates to CASSYAQRRLPANVLTF.

The J gene is TRBJ2-5, the V gene TRBV7-2; D is possibly TRBD2 (6 bases). The V and J ends lost 6 bases and 7 bases respectively, with 12 bases between them. Per the germline V gene, CDR1 is SGHTA and CDR2 is FQGNSA. This CDR3 is built from 12 residues. Here the CDR3 DNA reads TGTGCCAGCAGTACCTCCGGGGGGACCCAGTACTTC. The encoded protein is CASSTSGGTQYF.

This sequence joins TRBV9 and TRBJ2-1; 11 bases agree with TRBD2. V gave up 6 bases and J gave up 9 bases; unmatched junction bases: 8. The CDR3 contains 14 residues. CDR1 SGDLS and CDR2 YYNGEE come from the germline V gene. The chain's CDR3 is CASNRLAGSGEQFF. The CDR3 nucleotides read TGTGCCAGCAACCGACTAGCGGGAAGTGGTGAGCAGTTCTTC.

The chain combines TRBV4-1 with TRBJ2-3; 7 positions match TRBD2. The germline gives CDR1 MGHRA, CDR2 YSYEKL. Losses at the gene ends were 4 bases for V and 2 bases for J; bases not matched to a gene: 9. This CDR3 has 16 amino acids. CDR3 loop: CASSRGGRGNTDTQYF. CDR3 DNA: TGCGCCAGCAGCCGCGGTGGGCGGGGGAACACAGATACGCAGTATTTT.

The CDR3 DNA is TGTGCCACCAGCAGAGTTCGAGGGGATCTAGCCAAAAACATTCAGTACTTC. It yields the protein CATSRVRGDLAKNIQYF. The chain employs TRBV15 and TRBJ2-4; D is perhaps TRBD1 or TRBD2 (5 bases each). Trimming cost V 1 base and J 0 bases, with 13 bases left between them. The V gene's germline CDR1 is LNHNV and CDR2 YYDKDF (reference sequence). This CDR3 spans 17 amino acids.

This chain connects TRBV5-1 to TRBJ2-7; a weak D match, TRBD1 (6 bases). The CDR3 is made up of 13 amino acids. Deletions cut 3 bases from V and 4 bases from J, with 11 bases between. Germline values: CDR1 SGHRS, CDR2 YFSETQ. This chain's CDR3 is CASSSDSTYEQYF. The CDR3 DNA is TGCGCCAGCAGCTCGGACAGCACTTACGAGCAGTACTTC.

The chain is built from TRBV9 and TRBJ2-3; D might be TRBD2 (5 bases). The CDR3 spans 13 residues. V lost 6 bases and J lost 0, with 8 bases in between. Germline V gene lookup returns CDR1 SGDLS and CDR2 YYNGEE. The CDR3, as DNA: TGTGCCAGCAACGGCGGGAGCACAGATACGCAGTATTTT. This codes for CASNGGSTDTQYF.

This clonotype was picked up a small number of times. The J gene is TRBJ2-1, the V gene TRBV20-1, with a possible D match to TRBD1 (7 bases). Per germline, CDR1 DFQATT and CDR2 SNEGSKA (reference sequence). The CDR3 has 15 residues. Trimming shortened V by 2 bases and J by 8 bases, and 19 bases separated the two germline ends. This chain's CDR3 is CSARRRDRGIYEQFF. The CDR3 DNA follows: TGCAGTGCTAGAAGGAGGGACAGAGGAATCTATGAGCAGTTCTTC.

This clonotype was detected a few times. The CDR3 loop is CASSLASLAGVGEQFF. CDR3 coding DNA: TGTGCCAGCAGCTTAGCCTCTTTAGCGGGAGTTGGTGAGCAGTTCTTC. This chain uses TRBV7-2 with TRBJ2-1; 9 positions agree with TRBD2. V lost 0 bases, J lost 9 bases, and 9 bases stayed unmatched. Per germline, CDR1 SGHTA and CDR2 FQGNSA. This CDR3 is built from 16 residues.

V usage is TRBV4-3 and J usage is TRBJ2-1; D might be TRBD1 (6 bases). CDR1 and CDR2 from the germline V gene are LGHNA and YSLEER. CDR3 length: 16 amino acids. V was clipped by 0 bases and J by 0 bases, with 9 bases between them. CDR3 protein: CASSQDTRGSYNEQFF. DNA of the CDR3: TGCGCCAGCAGCCAAGATACCAGGGGCTCCTACAATGAGCAGTTCTTC.

This chain links TRBV7-2 with TRBJ2-3, with 8 bases matching TRBD2. This CDR3 spans 17 amino acids. V shed 1 base and J 3 bases; nucleotides not matched to a gene: 9. Germline assignment: CDR1 SGHTA and CDR2 FQGNSA. This CDR3 is CASSLVSGGGRTDTQYF. CDR3 bases: TGTGCCAGCAGCTTAGTTTCGGGAGGGGGGCGGACAGATACGCAGTATTTT.

The V call is TRBV7-2, the J call TRBJ2-1, with D maybe TRBD2 (5 bases). The CDR3 contains 15 residues. Germline lookup yields CDR1 SGHTA and CDR2 FQGNSA. V gave up 4 bases and J gave up 6 bases, with 16 bases separating them. The CDR3 region is CASSSRAGELNEQFF. Here the CDR3 DNA reads TGTGCCAGCAGCTCTAGGGCGGGTGAACTCAATGAGCAGTTCTTC.